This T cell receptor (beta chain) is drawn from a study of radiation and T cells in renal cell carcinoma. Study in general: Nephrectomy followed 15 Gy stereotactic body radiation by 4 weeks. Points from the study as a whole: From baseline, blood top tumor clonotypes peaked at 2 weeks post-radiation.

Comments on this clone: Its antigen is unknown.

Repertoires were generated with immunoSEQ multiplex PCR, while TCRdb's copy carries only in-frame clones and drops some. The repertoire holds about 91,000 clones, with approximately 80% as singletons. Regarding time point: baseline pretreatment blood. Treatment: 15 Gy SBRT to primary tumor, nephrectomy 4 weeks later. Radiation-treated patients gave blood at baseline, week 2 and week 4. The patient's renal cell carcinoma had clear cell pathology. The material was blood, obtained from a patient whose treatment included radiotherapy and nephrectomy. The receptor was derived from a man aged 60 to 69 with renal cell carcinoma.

The CDR3 coding sequence is TGTGCCACCAGCAGAGAGAGGGTCTACACAGATACGCAGTATTTT. Its protein product is CATSRERVYTDTQYF. V and J are TRBV15 and TRBJ2-3, with D possibly TRBD2 on 5 matching bases. The CDR3 has 15 residues. Trimming took 0 bases from V and 2 from J, leaving 9 bases between them. Germline CDR1 is LNHNV and CDR2 is YYDKDF (reference sequence).